These 14 T cell receptor beta chains were all obtained from the same sample, sequenced in a study of early T cells in non-severe SARS-CoV-2 infection. MiXCR, run by TCRdb on the 5' RACE reads, gives a single entry per CDR3 protein. The sample consists of tens of thousands of distinct CDR3 sequences, over 13% of them appearing once. Sequenced sample: whole blood. The source is an adult who was a healthcare worker with PCR-confirmed SARS-CoV-2 infection or an uninfected control (not recorded which).

The rearrangement uses TRBV7-6 and TRBJ1-2; D is undetermined. This CDR3 region has 14 residues. Germline CDR1 SGHVS, CDR2 FNYEAQ. V was clipped by 1 base and J by 2 bases, with 8 bases between them. Here the CDR3 reads CASSLGTVNYGYTF. CDR3 nucleotides: TGTGCCAGCAGCTTAGGGACGGTGAACTATGGCTACACCTTC.

The V gene is TRBV6-2 or TRBV6-3, the J gene TRBJ2-3, with TRBD2 identical over 7 bases. The CDR3 runs to 13 residues. Germline assignment: CDR1 MNHEY and CDR2 SVGEGT. Trimming took 8 bases from V and 3 from J; bases not matched to a gene: 5. CDR3 DNA: TGTGCCAGCTGTCTGCGGGGGACAGATACGCAGTATTTT. It codes for CASCLRGTDTQYF.

This clonotype was counted only a few times. The chain joins TRBV6-1 to TRBJ1-4; 11 bases align to TRBD1. The CDR3 contains 15 residues. Per the germline V gene, CDR1 is MNHNS and CDR2 is SASEGT. The junction had 6 bases not matched to a gene; V was cut back by 5 bases and J by 7 bases. CDR3 sequence reads: CASSPRTGGGEKLFF. The CDR3, as DNA: TGTGCCAGCAGTCCCCGGACAGGGGGCGGTGAAAAACTGTTTTTT.

The chain couples TRBV29-1 to TRBJ2-1; 10 bases are shared with TRBD1. V dropped 8 bases and J dropped 12; count of bases not matched to a gene: 10. Germline CDR1 reads SQVTM; CDR2 reads ANQGSEA. The CDR3 has 12 amino acids. The CDR3 DNA follows: TGCAGCCTCCGAGGACAGGGGGATCGGCAGTTCTTC. Encoded protein: CSLRGQGDRQFF.

This clonotype appeared a few times. The chain has TRBV6-2 or TRBV6-3 and TRBJ2-3; D is possibly TRBD1 (6 bases). Trimming removed 6 bases at V and 2 bases at J, with 12 bases between. The CDR3 length is 14 residues. Germline loops: CDR1 MNHEY, CDR2 SVGEGT. The CDR3 DNA sequence: TGTGCCAGCAGACTTGACAGGAACACAGATACGCAGTATTTT. Amino acid sequence: CASRLDRNTDTQYF.

V and J are TRBV28 and TRBJ2-2; D call uncertain. The germline CDR1 and CDR2 sequences are MDHEN and SYDVKM. The CDR3 consists of 16 residues. Trimming cost V 6 bases and J 4 bases, with 18 bases left between them. The CDR3 sequence is CASSPGPRFGTGELFF. The CDR3 region has the DNA TGTGCCAGCAGCCCCGGCCCTCGGTTTGGCACCGGGGAGCTGTTTTTT.

The genes are TRBV25-1 and TRBJ1-5; D may be TRBD1 (5 bases). V was clipped by 3 bases and J by 1 base, with 10 bases between them. The CDR3 is 15 amino acids. In germline, CDR1 is MGHDK, CDR2 SYGVNS. The CDR3 spells CASSDSGRSNQPQHF. The DNA of the CDR3 is TGTGCCAGCAGTGATTCGGGGCGGAGCAATCAGCCCCAGCATTTT. The entire variable domain, with the rest obtained from reference TRBV25-1 and TRBJ1-5, is as follows: EADIYQTPRYLVIGTGKKITLECSQTMGHDKMYWYQQDPGMELHLIHYSYGVNSTEKGDLSSESTVSRIRTEHFPLTLESARPSHTSQYLCASSDSGRSNQPQHFGDGTRLSIL.

This clonotype occurred many times. The V gene is TRBV9, the J gene TRBJ2-7, with 7 bases matching TRBD2. Trimming at V came to 4 bases and at J to 2 bases, leaving 6 bases not matched to a gene. CDR3 length: 14 residues. Looked up from germline, CDR1 is SGDLS and CDR2 is YYNGEE. The CDR3 DNA follows: TGTGCCAGCAGCCCCCGGGACTACCCCTACGAGCAGTACTTC. Amino acid sequence: CASSPRDYPYEQYF.

In this sample, this clonotype turned up a few times. CDR3: CASSPGRRGAQYF. Written as DNA, the CDR3 is TGTGCCAGCAGCCCCGGGAGGAGGGGAGCCCAGTACTTC. The chain has TRBV3-1 and TRBJ2-5; TRBD2 matches 7 bases. There are 13 residues in the CDR3. The V gene end was trimmed by 4 bases and the J gene end by 9 bases; junction bases not matched to a gene: 8. In germline, CDR1 is LGHDT, CDR2 YNNKEL (reference sequence).

CDR3 protein: CASSYAPGGGSDTQYF. The CDR3 nucleotides are TGTGCCAGCAGTTACGCCCCGGGAGGAGGGTCAGATACGCAGTATTTT. The chain links TRBV12-3 or TRBV12-4 to TRBJ2-3; 7 nucleotides agree with TRBD2. The CDR3 is 16 residues long. Trimming at V came to 4 bases and at J to 4 bases, leaving 11 bases not matched to a gene.

The rearrangement links TRBV7-8 to TRBJ2-1; 7 nucleotides match TRBD1. Germline V CDR1 and CDR2: SGHVS, FQNEAQ. The ends lost 8 bases at V and 5 bases at J; junction bases unmatched: 12. The CDR3 is 15 amino acids. The CDR3 is CASAPRGRINNEQFF. The CDR3 DNA follows: TGTGCCAGCGCCCCCAGGGGGAGAATCAACAATGAGCAGTTCTTC.

This clonotype ranks as medium-sized. This chain connects TRBV12-3 or TRBV12-4 to TRBJ1-1, with D possibly being TRBD1 (5 bases). The V and J ends lost 5 bases and 4 bases respectively, with 11 bases between them. The CDR3 loop spans 13 amino acids. CDR3 coding DNA: TGTGCCAGCAGTGCCGAGCAGGGCACTGAAGCTTTCTTT. It codes for CASSAEQGTEAFF.

The chain recombines TRBV30 with TRBJ1-3, with D uncertain. The V end was cut by 0 bases, the J end by 0 bases, with 3 bases between. The CDR3 is made up of 13 amino acids. The germline V gene has CDR1 GTSNPN and CDR2 SVGIG (reference sequence). In nucleotides, the CDR3 is TGTGCCTGGAGTGTCACCTCTGGAAACACCATATATTTT. The encoded protein is CAWSVTSGNTIYF.

This chain uses TRBV4-2 with TRBJ2-7; 10 nucleotides align to TRBD2. The germline CDR1 and CDR2 sequences are LGHNA and YNFKEQ. CDR3 size: 18 residues. Germline trimming cut 5 bases from V and 6 bases from J; bases unmatched to any gene: 19. CDR3 amino acids: CASSNPETSGRTWAEQYF. The DNA of the CDR3 is TGTGCCAGCAGCAACCCGGAGACTAGCGGGCGTACCTGGGCCGAGCAGTACTTC.